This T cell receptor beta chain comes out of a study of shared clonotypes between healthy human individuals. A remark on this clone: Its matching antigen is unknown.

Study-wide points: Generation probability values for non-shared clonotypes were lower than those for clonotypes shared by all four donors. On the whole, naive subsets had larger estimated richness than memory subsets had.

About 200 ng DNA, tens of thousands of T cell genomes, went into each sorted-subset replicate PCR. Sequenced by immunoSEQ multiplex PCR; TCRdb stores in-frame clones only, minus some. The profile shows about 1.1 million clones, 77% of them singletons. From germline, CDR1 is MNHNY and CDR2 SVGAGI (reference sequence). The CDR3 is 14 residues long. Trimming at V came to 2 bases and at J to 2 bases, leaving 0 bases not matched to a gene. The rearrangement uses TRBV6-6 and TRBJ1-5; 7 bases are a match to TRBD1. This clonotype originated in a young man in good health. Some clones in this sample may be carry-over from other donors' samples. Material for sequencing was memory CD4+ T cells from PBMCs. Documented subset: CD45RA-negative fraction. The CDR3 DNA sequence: TGTGCCAGCAGTTACACAGGGGGCAATCAGCCCCAGCATTTT. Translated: CASSYTGGNQPQHF.